This section outlines one T cell receptor beta chain sequence together with its context. This record comes from a study of OX40 agonist ivuxolimab in advanced cancers. Study as a whole: Patients undergoing dose escalation presented with hepatocellular carcinoma, melanoma, renal cell or head and neck cancer. People who had prior anti-PD-1, anti-PD-L1 or anti-CTLA-4 therapy could take part, and 35% to 50% had some.

TCRdb keeps only in-frame clones here, not all; method: immunoSEQ multiplex PCR. Among under 60,000 clones listed, around 90% were seen once. Sample: CD4+ or CD8+ T cells sorted from blood, taken in a trial of the OX40 agonist ivuxolimab. The clonotype was recovered from an adult with an advanced solid tumor such as melanoma, head and neck, liver or kidney cancer.

In nucleotides, the CDR3 is TGTGCCACCAGCAGAGAGCGCCTAGCGGGGGAGGTTGGCGAGACCCAGTACTTC. This translates into CATSRERLAGEVGETQYF. This chain links TRBV15 with TRBJ2-5, with 10 bases that match TRBD2. The CDR3 totals 18 residues. The germline V gene encodes CDR1 LNHNV and CDR2 YYDKDF (reference sequence). The junction had 12 bases not matched to a gene; V was cut back by 0 bases and J by 5 bases.